These 7 T cell receptor beta chains came from one sample sequenced in a study of cytomegalovirus exposure and HLA in healthy donors (dated by TCRdb to about 2017). The library was prepared using the immunoSEQ multiplex PCR assay. The multiplex PCR relied on a mix of 60 forward primers for TCR Vbeta segments and 13 reverse primers for TCR Jbeta segments. The clones in this table, taken by TCRdb from immuneACCESS, are in-frame only. Not every clone is retained; where verified, under half of the shortfall comes from an unresolved V gene, and the cause of the rest is unknown. This sample holds 100,000 to 150,000 clones; roughly four fifths were observed only once. In total, the top ten clones hold approximately 5.6% of the sample. Sequencing was performed on PBMCs. These receptors were taken from a woman in her forties in good health and CMV-seropositive.

This sequence joins TRBV9 and TRBJ1-6; D gene ambiguous. The CDR3 consists of 15 residues. Germline lookup yields CDR1 SGDLS and CDR2 YYNGEE. Trimming shortened V by 3 bases and J by 5 bases, and 12 bases separated the two germline ends. The CDR3 reads CASSARTADNSPLHF. The CDR3, as DNA: TGTGCCAGCAGCGCACGCACAGCAGATAATTCACCCCTCCACTTT.

The chain links TRBV5-1 to TRBJ2-7; TRBD1 matches 10 bases. The germline V gene encodes CDR1 SGHRS and CDR2 YFSETQ. This CDR3 spans 14 amino acids. Trimming cost V 4 bases and J 3 bases; bases outside gene matches: 4. CDR3 sequence (DNA): TGCGCCAGCAGCGGCGGGACAGGGGACTACGAGCAGTACTTC. Its translation: CASSGGTGDYEQYF.

Regarding this clone: Germline and junction disagree at one end, which may indicate a read error. The chain has TRBV5-5 and TRBJ1-2; D gene uncertain. The germline CDR1 and CDR2 sequences are SGHKS and YYEKEE (reference sequence). CDR3 length: 13 amino acids. The DNA for the CDR3 is TGTGCCAGCAGCTTCGACCTGAACTATGGCTACCCCTTC. It translates to CASSFDLNYGYPF.

This clone appeared a few times. V is TRBV6-9 and J is TRBJ2-2, with D uncertain. The germline V gene has CDR1 MNHGY and CDR2 SVAAGI. Trimming took off 8 bases at V and 1 base at J, with 11 bases between the two ends. The CDR3 is 14 residues long. The CDR3 DNA sequence: TGTGCCAGCGACGACTTTCTGAACACCGGGGAGCTGTTTTTT. This sequence encodes CASDDFLNTGELFF.

The chain employs TRBV9 and TRBJ2-7; TRBD2 agrees at 7 bases. V was clipped by 3 bases and J by 3 bases; unmatched bases: 9. Looked up from germline, CDR1 is SGDLS and CDR2 is YYNGEE. The CDR3 extends over 15 amino acids. CDR3 amino acids: CASSASSWEGYEQYF. Written as DNA, the CDR3 is TGTGCCAGCAGCGCATCATCTTGGGAGGGCTACGAGCAGTACTTC.

The V gene is TRBV5-1, the J gene TRBJ2-7, with D perhaps TRBD2 (6 bases). The CDR3 runs 15 residues. V lost 4 bases, J lost 6 bases, and 20 bases lay in between. Germline V CDR1 and CDR2: SGHRS, YFSETQ. This CDR3 is CASSRQTSSPGEQYF. The CDR3 DNA reads as TGCGCCAGCAGCCGGCAAACTAGCTCCCCGGGCGAGCAGTACTTC.

The chain uses TRBV10-2 and TRBJ1-2; no reliable D call. Germline V CDR1 and CDR2: WSHSY, SAAADI. The CDR3 contains 13 residues. Trimming cost V 4 bases and J 7 bases, with 13 bases left between them. The CDR3 here is CASSVMTNGGYTF. For the CDR3, the DNA is TGCGCCAGCAGTGTGATGACAAATGGTGGCTACACCTTC.